Listed below are T cell receptor beta chains from one sample, sequenced in a study of blood T cell repertoires in COVID-19. The repertoire was sequenced with immunoSEQ multiplex PCR; TCRdb's copy has only in-frame clones and lacks some. This sample yields around 30,000 clones, of which 90% to 95% are seen a single time; over 2% belongs to the top ten. Material: peripheral blood. The receptors originated from a man aged 45-65 years with active COVID-19. Both conserved end residues are part of each CDR3. Each record gives: D gene, V gene, clone size, J gene, CDR3 protein, CDR3 DNA. D genes are given only for firm matches. Part of the rows lack a size; the others show once, few, many or a class for expanded clones.

D: -
V: TRBV6-1
size: -
J: TRBJ1-5
CDR3: CASSGSGVGGYSNQPQHF
DNA: TGTGCCAGCAGTGGCAGCGGGGTGGGGGGTTATAGCAATCAGCCCCAGCATTTT

D: TRBD2
V: TRBV30
size: -
J: TRBJ2-7
CDR3: CAWSASRFPGLAGVRYEQYF
DNA: TGTGCCTGGAGTGCCAGTAGGTTCCCGGGACTAGCGGGGGTCCGTTACGAGCAGTACTTC

D: -
V: TRBV4-2
size: -
J: TRBJ2-1
CDR3: CASSQDPPASYNEQFF
DNA: TGTGCCAGCAGCCAAGATCCCCCCGCGTCCTACAATGAGCAGTTCTTC

D: TRBD1
V: TRBV19
size: once
J: TRBJ1-1
CDR3: CASSMIGQGDTEAFF
DNA: TGTGCCAGTAGTATGATAGGACAGGGTGACACTGAAGCTTTCTTT

D: -
V: TRBV28
size: -
J: TRBJ2-7
CDR3: CASSPPGQGQYF
DNA: TGTGCCAGCAGTCCCCCAGGCCAGGGGCAGTACTTC

D: TRBD1
V: TRBV19
size: -
J: TRBJ1-2
CDR3: CASSSGQGRIYGYTF
DNA: TGTGCCAGTAGTTCAGGACAGGGGAGGATCTATGGCTACACCTTC

D: -
V: TRBV7-9
size: -
J: TRBJ1-2
CDR3: CAGIRRDANYGYTF
DNA: TGTGCCGGAATACGGCGGGATGCTAACTATGGCTACACCTTC

D: -
V: TRBV6-6
size: -
J: TRBJ1-1
CDR3: CASSYSTGSSITEAFF
DNA: TGTGCCAGCAGTTACTCGACCGGGAGTAGTATCACTGAAGCTTTCTTT

D: TRBD2
V: TRBV7-2
size: -
J: TRBJ2-3
CDR3: CASSQTSGGVTDTQYF
DNA: TGTGCCAGCAGCCAGACTAGCGGGGGGGTAACAGATACGCAGTATTTT

D: -
V: TRBV7-9
size: -
J: TRBJ2-3
CDR3: CASSWTLSTDTQYF
DNA: TGTGCCAGCAGCTGGACACTGAGCACAGATACGCAGTATTTT

D: -
V: TRBV11-3
size: -
J: TRBJ2-5
CDR3: CASSLGGPETQYF
DNA: TGTGCCAGCAGCTTAGGAGGGCCAGAGACCCAGTACTTC

D: TRBD2
V: TRBV28
size: -
J: TRBJ2-7
CDR3: CASLPREEGPREQYF
DNA: TGTGCCAGCCTCCCCCGGGAGGAAGGCCCTCGCGAGCAGTACTTC

D: TRBD1
V: TRBV11-2
size: -
J: TRBJ2-7
CDR3: CASSKDREREQYF
DNA: TGTGCCAGCAGCAAAGACAGGGAGCGCGAGCAGTACTTC

D: -
V: TRBV11-3
size: -
J: TRBJ1-2
CDR3: CASSLLTGSGYTF
DNA: TGTGCCAGCAGCTTACTCACGGGATCTGGCTACACCTTC

D: TRBD2
V: TRBV6-5
size: -
J: TRBJ2-1
CDR3: CASSYDLAGSYNEQFF
DNA: TGTGCCAGCAGTTACGACCTAGCGGGAAGCTACAATGAGCAGTTCTTC

D: -
V: TRBV6-6
size: -
J: TRBJ1-3
CDR3: CASTQGLGGNTIYF
DNA: TGTGCCAGCACCCAGGGTCTTGGGGGAAACACCATATATTTT

D: -
V: TRBV24-1
size: -
J: TRBJ2-1
CDR3: CATTRASSYNEQFF
DNA: TGTGCCACCACCAGGGCCAGCTCCTACAATGAGCAGTTCTTC

D: TRBD1
V: TRBV12-5
size: -
J: TRBJ2-5
CDR3: CASGLVLDRGGATQYF
DNA: TGTGCTAGTGGTTTGGTCCTTGACAGGGGAGGTGCGACCCAGTACTTC

D: TRBD1
V: TRBV28
size: -
J: TRBJ1-2
CDR3: CASSPGQGPYGYTF
DNA: TGTGCCAGCAGCCCGGGACAGGGCCCCTATGGCTACACCTTC

D: TRBD2
V: TRBV25-1
size: -
J: TRBJ2-7
CDR3: CASSESGEGREQYF
DNA: TGTGCCAGCAGTGAATCTGGGGAGGGGAGAGAGCAGTACTTC

D: -
V: TRBV3-1/TRBV3-2
size: once
J: TRBJ1-4
CDR3: CASSLPSANEKLFF
DNA: TGTGCCAGCAGCTTACCGTCGGCTAATGAAAAACTGTTTTTT

D: TRBD2
V: TRBV11-3
size: -
J: TRBJ2-2
CDR3: CASSLDQRRASGHTGELFF
DNA: TGTGCCAGCAGCTTAGATCAGCGGCGCGCTAGCGGGCACACCGGGGAGCTGTTTTTT

D: TRBD1
V: TRBV2
size: -
J: TRBJ2-3
CDR3: CASRGGQVITDTQYF
DNA: TGTGCCAGCAGGGGGGGACAGGTGATCACAGATACGCAGTATTTT

D: -
V: TRBV28
size: -
J: TRBJ1-3
CDR3: CASSLWDTNSGNTIYF
DNA: TGTGCCAGCAGTTTATGGGACACCAACTCTGGAAACACCATATATTTT

D: TRBD2
V: TRBV29-1
size: -
J: TRBJ2-1
CDR3: CSVKRTSGDNEQFF
DNA: TGCAGCGTCAAAAGGACTAGCGGGGACAATGAGCAGTTCTTC

D: TRBD2
V: TRBV5-1
size: -
J: TRBJ2-1
CDR3: CASSTGGGRPLGPNEQFF
DNA: TGCGCCAGCAGCACGGGGGGCGGGAGGCCGTTGGGTCCCAATGAGCAGTTCTTC

D: TRBD1
V: TRBV11-3
size: -
J: TRBJ2-5
CDR3: CASSLRTGGQETQYF
DNA: TGTGCCAGCAGCTTACGGACAGGGGGCCAAGAGACCCAGTACTTC

D: -
V: TRBV24-1
size: -
J: TRBJ2-3
CDR3: CATREKSTDTQYF
DNA: TGTGCCACCCGCGAGAAAAGCACAGATACGCAGTATTTT

D: -
V: TRBV6-1
size: -
J: TRBJ1-1
CDR3: CASSEVGVSEAFF
DNA: TGTGCCAGCAGTGAAGTAGGAGTCTCTGAAGCTTTCTTT

D: TRBD2
V: TRBV4-1
size: -
J: TRBJ2-7
CDR3: CASSQELASGYYEQYF
DNA: TGCGCCAGCAGCCAAGAGTTGGCTAGCGGATACTACGAGCAGTACTTC

D: -
V: TRBV6-2/TRBV6-3
size: -
J: TRBJ2-7
CDR3: CASSYPKRTYYYEQYF
DNA: TGTGCCAGCAGTTACCCAAAAAGGACATACTACTACGAGCAGTACTTC

D: -
V: TRBV19
size: -
J: TRBJ1-1
CDR3: CASSIDPRRGIGNTEAFF
DNA: TGTGCCAGTAGTATAGATCCTCGCCGGGGAATTGGGAACACTGAAGCTTTCTTT

D: -
V: TRBV9
size: -
J: TRBJ1-1
CDR3: CASSEGRNRGARRTEAFF
DNA: TGTGCCAGCAGCGAGGGGCGGAATCGGGGGGCTAGAAGAACTGAAGCTTTCTTT

D: TRBD2
V: TRBV7-6
size: -
J: TRBJ2-3
CDR3: CASSGSGGNTDTQYF
DNA: TGTGCCAGCAGCGGTAGCGGGGGGAACACAGATACGCAGTATTTT

D: -
V: TRBV7-9
size: -
J: TRBJ2-2
CDR3: CASSRWVGDTGELFF
DNA: TGTGCCAGCAGCCGCTGGGTGGGCGACACCGGGGAGCTGTTTTTT

D: TRBD1
V: TRBV7-2
size: -
J: TRBJ1-1
CDR3: CASSRDRVNTEAFF
DNA: TGTGCCAGCAGCCGCGACAGGGTGAACACTGAAGCTTTCTTT

D: TRBD2
V: TRBV7-2
size: -
J: TRBJ2-7
CDR3: CASSLMGLAGGYEQYF
DNA: TGTGCCAGCAGCTTAATGGGGCTAGCGGGAGGTTACGAGCAGTACTTC

D: -
V: TRBV6-5
size: -
J: TRBJ2-2
CDR3: CASRRGGNTGELFF
DNA: TGTGCCAGCAGAAGAGGGGGGAACACCGGGGAGCTGTTTTTT

D: TRBD2
V: TRBV2
size: -
J: TRBJ2-1
CDR3: CASSFSLAGESYNEQFF
DNA: TGTGCCAGCAGTTTTTCTTTAGCGGGAGAGTCCTACAATGAGCAGTTCTTC

D: TRBD2
V: TRBV7-6
size: -
J: TRBJ2-7
CDR3: CASSTTSGSSYEQYF
DNA: TGTGCCAGCAGCACCACTAGCGGGAGCTCCTACGAGCAGTACTTC

D: -
V: TRBV11-3
size: once
J: TRBJ2-6
CDR3: CASSLFNSGANVLTF
DNA: TGTGCCAGCAGCTTATTTAACTCTGGGGCCAACGTCCTGACTTTC

D: -
V: TRBV7-9
size: once
J: TRBJ1-2
CDR3: CASSLATGTNYGYTF
DNA: TGTGCCAGCAGCTTAGCAACAGGAACCAACTATGGCTACACCTTC

D: -
V: TRBV5-4
size: -
J: TRBJ2-1
CDR3: CASSERSRGNEQFF
DNA: TGTGCCAGCAGCGAACGGTCTCGCGGTAATGAGCAGTTCTTC

D: TRBD1
V: TRBV27
size: -
J: TRBJ1-2
CDR3: CASSYRDSSGYTF
DNA: TGTGCCAGCAGCTACAGGGACAGCAGTGGCTACACCTTC

D: -
V: TRBV9
size: -
J: TRBJ2-1
CDR3: CASSVGLLNEQFF
DNA: TGTGCCAGCAGCGTAGGGCTGCTCAATGAGCAGTTCTTC